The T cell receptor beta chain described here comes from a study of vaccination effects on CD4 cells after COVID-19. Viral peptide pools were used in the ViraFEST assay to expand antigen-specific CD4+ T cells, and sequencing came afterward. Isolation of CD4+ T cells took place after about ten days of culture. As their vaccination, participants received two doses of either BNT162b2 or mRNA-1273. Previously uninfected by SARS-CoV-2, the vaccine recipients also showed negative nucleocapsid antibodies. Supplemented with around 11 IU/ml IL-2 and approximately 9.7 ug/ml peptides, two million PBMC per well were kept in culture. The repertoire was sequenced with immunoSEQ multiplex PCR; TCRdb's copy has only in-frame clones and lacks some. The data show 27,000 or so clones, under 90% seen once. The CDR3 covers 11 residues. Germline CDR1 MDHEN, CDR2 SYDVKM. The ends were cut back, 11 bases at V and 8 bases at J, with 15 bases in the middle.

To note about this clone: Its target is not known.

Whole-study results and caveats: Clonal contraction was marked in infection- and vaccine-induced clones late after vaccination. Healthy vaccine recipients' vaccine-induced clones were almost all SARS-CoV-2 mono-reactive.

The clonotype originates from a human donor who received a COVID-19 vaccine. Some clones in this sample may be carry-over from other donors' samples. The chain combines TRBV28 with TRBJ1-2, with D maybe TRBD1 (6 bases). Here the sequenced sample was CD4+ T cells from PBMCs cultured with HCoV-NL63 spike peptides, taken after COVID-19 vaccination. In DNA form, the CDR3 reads TGTGCCTCGGGGGGCAGAGAAGGCTACACCTTC. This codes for CASGGREGYTF.